What follows are 4 T cell receptor beta chains derived from one specimen sequenced in a study of cytomegalovirus exposure and HLA in healthy donors. PCR involved 60 Vbeta and 13 Jbeta primers. TCRdb's copy holds only in-frame clones and misses some; the assay was immunoSEQ multiplex PCR. The data contain about 110,000 clones, 82% of them singletons. The specimen was PBMCs. These receptor sequences come from a woman under 30 in good health and CMV-seronegative.

The chain links TRBV29-1 to TRBJ1-1, with D possibly being TRBD1 (6 bases). Trimming left V 2 bases short and J 5 bases short, with 12 bases between. The germline V gene has CDR1 SQVTM and CDR2 ANQGSEA. The length of the CDR3 is 13 residues. CDR3 in amino acids: CSVETQGMTEAFF. CDR3 DNA: TGCAGCGTTGAAACCCAGGGGATGACTGAAGCTTTCTTT.

This sequence joins TRBV5-4 and TRBJ2-3; a possible D gene is TRBD2 (7 bases). In germline, CDR1 is SGHNT, CDR2 YYREEE (reference sequence). The CDR3 is made up of 14 amino acids. V dropped 8 bases and J dropped 2 bases, with 15 bases sitting between them. In DNA form, the CDR3 reads TGTGCCAGTACCCCTGGGGGGGCCACAGATACGCAGTATTTT. Protein sequence: CASTPGGATDTQYF.

This clone has just one count. V is TRBV5-1 and J is TRBJ1-6; D remains ambiguous. The V gene lost 1 base and the J gene lost 8 bases, with 7 bases spanning the gap. Germline CDR1 reads SGHRS; CDR2 reads YFSETQ. This CDR3 has 13 amino acids. This chain's CDR3 is CASSLTAYSPLHF. CDR3 DNA sequence: TGCGCCAGCAGCTTGACAGCCTATTCACCCCTCCACTTT.

This clone was counted a single time. The V call is TRBV10-2, the J call TRBJ2-3; D is possibly TRBD1 (6 bases). Germline CDR1 is WSHSY and CDR2 is SAAADI. V lost 0 bases to trimming and J lost 4 bases, with 11 bases between them. The CDR3 consists of 15 residues. The CDR3 is CASSESAGGADTQYF. Here the CDR3 DNA reads TGCGCCAGCAGTGAGTCAGCTGGGGGCGCAGATACGCAGTATTTT.